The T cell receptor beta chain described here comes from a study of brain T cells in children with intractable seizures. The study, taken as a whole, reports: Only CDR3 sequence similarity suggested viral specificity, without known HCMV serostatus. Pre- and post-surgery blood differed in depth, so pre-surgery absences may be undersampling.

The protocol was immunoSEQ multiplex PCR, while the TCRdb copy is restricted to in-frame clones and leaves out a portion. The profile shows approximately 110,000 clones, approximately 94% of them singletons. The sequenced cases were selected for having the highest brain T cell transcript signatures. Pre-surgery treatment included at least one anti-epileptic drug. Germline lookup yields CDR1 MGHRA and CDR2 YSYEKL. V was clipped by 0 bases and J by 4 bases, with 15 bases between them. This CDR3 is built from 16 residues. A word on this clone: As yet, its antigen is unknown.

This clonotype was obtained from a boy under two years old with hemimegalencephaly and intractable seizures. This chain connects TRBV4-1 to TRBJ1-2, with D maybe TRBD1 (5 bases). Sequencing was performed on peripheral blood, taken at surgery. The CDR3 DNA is TGCGCCAGCAGCCAAGAACAGGCACCATCACTCTATGGCTACACCTTC. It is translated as CASSQEQAPSLYGYTF.